Each of the 12 T cell receptor beta chains below was sequenced from the same sample in a study of T cells in Graves' hyperthyroidism and ophthalmopathy. Researchers amplified the TCR beta CDR3 regions from RNA transcripts. The study used the HTBI primer set for a first-round RT-PCR of the TCR CDR3. TCRdb re-derived calls from the multiplex PCR reads in MiXCR, one entry per CDR3 protein. The data hold about 290,000 distinct CDR3 sequences, with about an eighth observed a single time. Material: blood. These TCRs come from a woman between 25 and 40 years old with Graves' hyperthyroidism that later progressed to Graves' ophthalmopathy.

This clonotype was picked up a small number of times. One end of the junction fails to match germline, which may point to a read error. J is TRBJ2-6 and V is TRBV7-9; possibly TRBD1 for D (5 bases). Germline CDR1 SEHNR, CDR2 FQNEAQ (reference sequence). This CDR3 has 18 residues. CDR3 in amino acids: CTSSPQGSPDSGANVLTF. In nucleotides, the CDR3 is TGTACCAGCAGCCCCCAGGGTTCGCCAGACTCTGGGGCCAACGTCCTGACTTTC.

The DNA for the CDR3 is TGCAGTGCTAGGGGACTAGCGGAGCCCTACAATGAGCAGTTCTTC. The encoded protein is CSARGLAEPYNEQFF. The rearrangement uses TRBV20-1 and TRBJ2-1; 11 bases are a match to TRBD2. V gave up 3 bases and J gave up 2 bases; unmatched junction bases: 3. This CDR3 contains 15 residues. Germline assignment: CDR1 DFQATT and CDR2 SNEGSKA (reference sequence).

Ten or more counts support this clonotype. This chain uses TRBV28 with TRBJ2-7, with D perhaps matching TRBD1 or TRBD2 (6 bases each). The CDR3 has 17 residues. The ends were cut back, 2 bases at V and 5 bases at J, with 22 bases in the middle. CDR1 and CDR2 (germline): MDHEN, SYDVKM. CDR3 residues: CASSLPPGMGGLDEQYF. For the CDR3, the DNA is TGTGCCAGCAGTTTACCTCCGGGTATGGGGGGCCTGGACGAGCAGTACTTC. Full variable domain (missing parts from reference TRBV28 and TRBJ2-7): DVKVTQSSRYLVKRTGEKVFLECVQDMDHENMFWYRQDPGLGLRLIYFSYDVKMKEKGDIPEGYSVSREKKERFSLILESASTNQTSMYLCASSLPPGMGGLDEQYFGPGTRLTVT.

This clonotype was observed many times. The rearrangement links TRBV2 to TRBJ2-5; 11 bases match TRBD2. The CDR3 is made up of 19 amino acids. Trimming cost V 5 bases and J 5 bases; bases outside gene matches: 19. Per the germline V gene, CDR1 is SNHLY and CDR2 is FYNNEI. The CDR3 DNA is TGTGCCAGCAGTCTAACCTCTCGAGTGCTAGCGGGAGGAGGGGAGACCCAGTACTTC. Protein: CASSLTSRVLAGGGETQYF.

The sample holds a few counts of this clonotype. V usage is TRBV13 and J usage is TRBJ2-1, with 8 positions matching TRBD2. This CDR3 comprises 14 residues. The germline CDR1 and CDR2 sequences are PRHDT and FYEKMQ (reference sequence). V was clipped by 5 bases and J by 6 bases; unmatched bases: 6. The CDR3, as DNA: TGTGCCAGCAGCCTCGGACTAGCCCCCAATGAGCAGTTCTTC. Protein sequence: CASSLGLAPNEQFF. Supplemented by reference TRBV13 and TRBJ2-1, the full variable domain reads AAGVIQSPRHLIKEKRETATLKCYPIPRHDTVYWYQQGPGQDPQFLISFYEKMQSDKGSIPDRFSAQQFSDYHSELNMSSLELGDSALYFCASSLGLAPNEQFFGPGTRLTVL.

The sample holds many counts of this clonotype. The CDR3 ends on some other residue instead of the conserved phenylalanine or tryptophan, so this is likely a read error. CDR3 coding DNA: TGTGCCAGCAGCCAACTGGACGGGACGCGGAACGAGCAGTACCTC. Encoded protein: CASSQLDGTRNEQYL. This chain uses TRBV7-2 with TRBJ2-7; the D call may be TRBD1 or TRBD2 (5 bases each). The CDR3 consists of 15 residues. Between the trimmed V and J ends, which lost 5 bases and 5 bases, there was a span of 19 bases. CDR1 and CDR2 from the germline V gene are SGHTA and FQGNSA.

This clonotype was recorded many times. This chain connects TRBV2 to TRBJ2-2; no clear D gene. V shed 4 bases and J shed 3 bases, with 9 bases lying between them. This CDR3 region has 14 residues. Per the germline V gene, CDR1 is SNHLY and CDR2 is FYNNEI. The CDR3 protein is CASSGWLDTGELFF. In DNA, the CDR3 is TGTGCCAGCAGTGGCTGGCTAGACACCGGGGAGCTGTTTTTT.

The chain combines TRBV20-1 with TRBJ1-5; D uncertain. The V gene's germline CDR1 is DFQATT and CDR2 SNEGSKA (reference sequence). The CDR3 contains 14 residues. V lost 5 bases and J lost 2, with 13 bases in between. In DNA, the CDR3 is TGCAGTGCTCCCGGGTTGGCAGGCAATCAGCCCCAGCATTTT. It specifies CSAPGLAGNQPQHF.

In this sample, this clonotype turned up many times. CDR3 sequence: CASSLELGTYNQPQHF. The CDR3 DNA sequence: TGTGCCAGCAGCTTGGAGCTAGGGACTTACAATCAGCCCCAGCATTTT. V and J are TRBV5-5 and TRBJ1-5, with D maybe TRBD1 (5 bases). V was cut by 0 bases and J by 3 bases, with 13 bases left in between. Germline V gene data show CDR1 as SGHKS and CDR2 as YYEKEE (reference sequence). CDR3 length: 16 amino acids.

In its sample, this clonotype was seen many times. The chain joins TRBV28 to TRBJ2-7, with D unresolved. V shed 3 bases and J shed 6 bases, with 15 bases lying between them. CDR1 and CDR2 from the germline V gene are MDHEN and SYDVKM. The CDR3 is 14 amino acids. CDR3 residues: CASSFRLGLGEQYF. For the CDR3, the DNA is TGTGCCAGCAGTTTCAGGCTAGGCTTGGGCGAGCAGTACTTC.

In its sample, this clonotype was seen many times. The chain carries TRBV3-1 and TRBJ1-6; D uncertain. The germline gives CDR1 LGHDT, CDR2 YNNKEL (reference sequence). The CDR3 totals 14 residues. V dropped 0 bases and J dropped 14 bases, with 14 bases sitting between them. Written as DNA, the CDR3 is TGTGCCAGCAGCCAAGATTCTTCCGGATACACCCTCCACTTT. Translating gives CASSQDSSGYTLHF. The whole variable domain, remainder taken from reference TRBV3-1 and TRBJ1-6, is DTAVSQTPKYLVTQMGNDKSIKCEQNLGHDTMYWYKQDSKKFLKIMFSYNNKELIINETVPNRFSPKSPDKAHLNLHINSLELGDSAVYFCASSQDSSGYTLHFGNGTRLTVT.

This clonotype has a count of ten or more. The chain recombines TRBV27 with TRBJ2-7; 12 nucleotides align to TRBD2. The J segment lost 5 bases and the V segment lost 4 bases, leaving 6 bases of the junction unmatched. The CDR3 covers 15 residues. Germline CDR1 MNHEY, CDR2 SMNVEV (reference sequence). The CDR3 loop reads CASSYRGLAGNEQYF. In DNA form, the CDR3 reads TGTGCCAGCAGTTACCGCGGACTAGCGGGAAACGAGCAGTACTTC.